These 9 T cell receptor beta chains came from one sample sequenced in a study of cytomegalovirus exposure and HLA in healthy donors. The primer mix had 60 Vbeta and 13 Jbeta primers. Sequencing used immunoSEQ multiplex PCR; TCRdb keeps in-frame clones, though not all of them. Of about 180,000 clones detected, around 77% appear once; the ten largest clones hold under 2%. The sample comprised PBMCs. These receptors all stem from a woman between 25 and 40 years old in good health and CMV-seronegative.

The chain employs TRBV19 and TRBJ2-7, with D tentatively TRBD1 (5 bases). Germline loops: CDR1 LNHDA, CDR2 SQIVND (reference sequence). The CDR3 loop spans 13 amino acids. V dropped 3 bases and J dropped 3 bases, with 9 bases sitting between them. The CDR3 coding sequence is TGTGCCAGTAGTATCTCCAGGGACTACGAGCAGTACTTC. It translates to CASSISRDYEQYF.

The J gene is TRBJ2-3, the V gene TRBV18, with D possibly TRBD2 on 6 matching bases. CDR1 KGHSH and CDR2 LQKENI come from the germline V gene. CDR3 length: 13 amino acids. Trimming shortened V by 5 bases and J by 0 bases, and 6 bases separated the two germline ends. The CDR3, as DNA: TGTGCCAGCTCAGGGACTAGCACAGATACGCAGTATTTT. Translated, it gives CASSGTSTDTQYF.

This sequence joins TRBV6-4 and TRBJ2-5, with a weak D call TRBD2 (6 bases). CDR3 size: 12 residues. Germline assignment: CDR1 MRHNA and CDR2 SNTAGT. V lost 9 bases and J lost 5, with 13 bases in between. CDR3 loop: CASYYGGETQYF. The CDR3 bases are TGTGCCAGTTACTATGGAGGGGAGACCCAGTACTTC.

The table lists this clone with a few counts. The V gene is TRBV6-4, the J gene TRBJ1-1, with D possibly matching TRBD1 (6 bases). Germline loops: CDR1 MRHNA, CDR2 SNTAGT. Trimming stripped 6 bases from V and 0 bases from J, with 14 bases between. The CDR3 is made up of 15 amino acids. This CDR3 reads CASSRQAGMNTEAFF. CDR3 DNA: TGTGCCAGCAGCCGACAGGCTGGAATGAACACTGAAGCTTTCTTT.

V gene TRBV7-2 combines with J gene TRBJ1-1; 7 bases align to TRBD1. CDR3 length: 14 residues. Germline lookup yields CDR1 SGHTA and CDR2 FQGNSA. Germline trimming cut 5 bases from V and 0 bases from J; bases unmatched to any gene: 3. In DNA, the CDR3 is TGTGCCAGCAGCCCGGACAGGATGAACACTGAAGCTTTCTTT. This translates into CASSPDRMNTEAFF.

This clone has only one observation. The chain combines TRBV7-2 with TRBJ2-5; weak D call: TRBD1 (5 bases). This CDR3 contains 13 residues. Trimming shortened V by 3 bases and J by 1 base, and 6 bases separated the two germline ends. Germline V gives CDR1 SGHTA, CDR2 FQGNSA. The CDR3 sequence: CASSLGPQETQYF. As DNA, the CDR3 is TGTGCCAGCAGCTTGGGGCCCCAAGAGACCCAGTACTTC. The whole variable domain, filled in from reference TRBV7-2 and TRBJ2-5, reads GAGVSQSPSNKVTEKGKDVELRCDPISGHTALYWYRQSLGQGLEFLIYFQGNSAPDKSGLPSDRFSAERTGGSVSTLTIQRTQQEDSAVYLCASSLGPQETQYFGPGTRLLVL.

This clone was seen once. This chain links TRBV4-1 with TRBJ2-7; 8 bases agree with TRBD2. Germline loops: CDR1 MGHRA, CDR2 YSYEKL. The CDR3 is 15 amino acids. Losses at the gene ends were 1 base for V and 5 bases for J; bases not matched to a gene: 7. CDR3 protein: CASSQVSGGMDEQYF. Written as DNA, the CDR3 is TGCGCCAGCAGCCAAGTGAGCGGGGGTATGGACGAGCAGTACTTC.

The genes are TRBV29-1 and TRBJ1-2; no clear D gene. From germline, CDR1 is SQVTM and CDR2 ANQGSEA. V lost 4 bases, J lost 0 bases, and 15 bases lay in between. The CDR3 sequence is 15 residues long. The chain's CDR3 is CSVGGSADANYGYTF. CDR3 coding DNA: TGCAGCGTTGGCGGGTCGGCGGACGCTAACTATGGCTACACCTTC.

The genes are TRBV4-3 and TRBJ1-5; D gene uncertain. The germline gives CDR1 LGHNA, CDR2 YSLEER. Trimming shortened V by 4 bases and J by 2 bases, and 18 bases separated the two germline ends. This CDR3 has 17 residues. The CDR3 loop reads CASSPAGSWMGNQPQHF. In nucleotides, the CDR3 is TGCGCCAGCAGCCCGGCGGGGTCCTGGATGGGCAATCAGCCCCAGCATTTT.